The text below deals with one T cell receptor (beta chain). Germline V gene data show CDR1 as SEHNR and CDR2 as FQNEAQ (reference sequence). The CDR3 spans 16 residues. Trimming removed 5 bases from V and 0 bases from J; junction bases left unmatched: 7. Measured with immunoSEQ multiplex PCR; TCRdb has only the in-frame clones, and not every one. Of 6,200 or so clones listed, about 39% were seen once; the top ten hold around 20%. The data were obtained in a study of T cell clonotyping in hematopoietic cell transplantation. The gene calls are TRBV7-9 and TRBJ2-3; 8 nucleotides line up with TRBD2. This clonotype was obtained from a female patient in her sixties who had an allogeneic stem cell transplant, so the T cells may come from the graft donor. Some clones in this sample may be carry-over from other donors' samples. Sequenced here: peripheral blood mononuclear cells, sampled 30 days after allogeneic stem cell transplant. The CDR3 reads CASSRSGGLSTDTQYF. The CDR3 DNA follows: TGTGCCAGCAGCAGGTCGGGGGGGCTAAGCACAGATACGCAGTATTTT.